This TCR beta chain was recovered during a study of human T cells and chemical hapten exposure. TCRdb used MiXCR to reprocess the RACE reads, holding one entry per CDR3 protein. The repertoire holds 190,000 or so distinct CDR3 sequences, with under 25% as singletons. Sample time point: patch test 3, about 24 weeks after DPC sensitization. Treatment in this sample: therapeutic diphenylcyclopropenone sensitization with weekly scalp DPC. This CDR3 spans 14 amino acids. CDR1 is SGHDT and CDR2 is YYEEEE in the germline V gene. Germline trimming cut 4 bases from V and 11 bases from J; bases unmatched to any gene: 10. This clonotype was counted a few times.

The sample was whole blood, taken in connection with sensitization to the hapten diphenylcyclopropenone (DPC). V usage is TRBV5-6 and J usage is TRBJ1-5; 9 bases match TRBD1. The sequence was collected from a woman aged 35 to 49 with alopecia areata. Some clones in this sample may be carry-over from other donors' samples. The CDR3 reads CASSPGTGPTAQHF. The DNA for the CDR3 is TGTGCCAGCAGCCCCGGGACAGGGCCTACAGCCCAGCATTTT.